Here is one TCR beta chain with its context. The antigen it binds to is not known. No much larger clone exists at a distance of one base, and base qualities are not known. TCR CDR3 regions were amplified from genomic DNA by multiplex PCR using the deep immunoSEQ assay. Genomic DNA extracted from each cell subset was distributed evenly over all wells of several immunoSEQ 96-well plates, and each plate served as one replicate. For sorted subsets, approximately 210 ng of genomic DNA, equivalent to 30,000 or so T cell genomes, went into each replicate PCR. The purified libraries were quantified using a Qubit 3.0 fluorometer, sized with a Bioanalyzer 2100, and then quantified again using the KAPA Library Quantification kit. Every immunoSEQ 96-well plate was sequenced on a dedicated single-read 150-cycle Illumina NextSeq 550 flow cell. On the study's bioinformatics: Because the immunoSEQ output held only junctional sequences and lacked quality scores, the filtering could not match the filtering applied to full-length reads. Sequences were annotated with PyIR, a Python wrapper for IgBLAST v1.9, using IMGT germline references to assign V/J genes and CDR3. Any read was removed if the V/J assignment was weak (E-value above 1e-6), the CDR3 was missing, or the read contained stop codons, out-of-frame junctions, or ambiguous translated residues. A V3J clonotype was defined by an identical inferred V gene, J gene, and CDR3 amino acid sequence. To compute the percentage overlap between repertoires, the number of shared unique clonotypes was divided by the size of the smaller repertoire. RTK rarefaction, the Chao1 estimator, and Recon v2.1 estimates of unobserved clonotypes were used to assess repertoire richness. For all TCRbeta clonotypes obtained by the gDNA method from several donors, generation probabilities were computed with OLGA. TCRdb mirrors the immuneACCESS table, restricted to in-frame sequences. Some clones are absent from its copies; in checked studies, under half trace to an unresolved V gene, and the reason for the others is unknown. V, J and clone size are taken as reported in that table, and D and trimming were inferred from the DNA itself. The sample table lists about 2.1 million clones, about 92% of them with a count of one. The top ten hold more than 1.5% of the sample.

The junction shows trimming of 3 bases on V and 0 bases on J, and the gene matches do not reach 7 bases of it. The germline V gene (reference sequence) supplies CDR1 GTSNPN and CDR2 SVGIG. The CDR3 runs 16 amino acids, cysteine and phenylalanine included. Of the read, only the CDR3 DNA is kept; its 48 bases are in frame from base 1. CD8 naive samples were CD45RO-negative cells positively selected for CCR7, giving a CD45RA+CCR7+ population that excluded TemRA cells. The donors were healthy, HIV-negative adults with no recently reported acute infections or vaccinations. Every donor was a Caucasian adult living in Nashville, Tennessee, USA. Blood was collected by leukapheresis, and PBMCs were isolated by Ficoll-Histopaque density gradient centrifugation and then cryopreserved in liquid nitrogen vapor phase. Purity and quantity of every magnetically sorted T cell population were checked by analytical flow cytometry. Each sorted fraction had its genomic DNA isolated and then quantified by UV absorbance on a Nanodrop 2000c.

This specimen comes from a study of shared clonotypes between healthy human individuals (dated by TCRdb to 2018 to 2020). With respect to the entire study: Two women and a few men aged 18 to 49 years were included in the cohort. Blood TCR repertoires of roughly five healthy adults were deeply sequenced to estimate repertoire size and the extent of clonotype sharing between individuals. Libraries were prepared and TCR repertoires were sequenced by different laboratories using diverse techniques, in order to increase sequencing depth and limit assay-specific biases. Each donor's leukapheresis produced roughly between about 0.8 and 8.9 billion PBMCs. For each donor, CD4 naive and CD4 memory were each given three plates, CD8 naive was given two plates, and CD8 memory was given one plate.

On the study overall, not on this receptor specifically: Sampling was restricted to blood, and TCR repertoires in tissues likely differ from the TCR repertoires found in blood. Higher generation probabilities were observed for clonotypes shared by all four sorted-subset donors than for non-shared clonotypes. Pairwise subsampling indicated that sequencing depth was expected to affect the degree of clonotype sharing among donors. Naive subsets generally had larger estimated clonotype richness than memory subsets. Rarefaction of sorted-subset datasets indicated incomplete sequencing despite the large sequencing depth. About 5% of naive CD4, 3.5% of naive CD8, about 2.4% of memory CD4, and around 0.4% of memory CD8 clonotypes were shared across a few donors. Because the study included a small number of donors, the genetic and exposure-history diversity represented was limited.

The rearrangement combines TRBV30 with TRBJ2-3; the junction holds 9 bases that match TRBD1. The clonotype originates from a man between 18 and 35 years old in good health. Some clones in this sample may be carry-over from other donors' samples. The sequenced material came from naive CD8+ T cells from PBMCs. Explained via the paper, the cell subset or site label denotes: CD45RA+CCR7+. The CDR3 protein sequence reads: CAWSPFGQGSTDTQYF. The DNA sequence is as follows: TGTGCCTGGAGCCCGTTTGGACAGGGGAGCACAGATACGCAGTATTTT.